The subject of this entry is one TCR beta chain. The sample comes from a study of beta chain features in type 1 diabetes. Expressed TCRB transcripts were sequenced, since all the RNA that had been isolated was reverse transcribed. Libraries were prepared by immunoSEQ multiplex PCR; TCRdb keeps only in-frame clonotypes and omits some of them. The profile shows 860,000 or so clones, 15% to 20% of them singletons. The sequencing sample was made of naive CD4+ T cells from blood. This sequence originates from a young woman in good health.

This chain's CDR3 is CASSQTESGQGATGNTIYF. The DNA for the CDR3 is TGCGCCAGCAGCCAAACGGAATCTGGACAGGGGGCAACTGGAAACACCATATATTTT. The chain carries TRBV4-1 and TRBJ1-3; TRBD1 matches 11 bases. Germline CDR1 MGHRA, CDR2 YSYEKL. The CDR3 loop spans 19 amino acids. The J segment lost 2 bases and the V segment lost 2 bases, leaving 11 bases of the junction unmatched.